This T cell receptor beta chain stems from a study of T-cell reconstitution after alpha-beta-depleted transplantation in children. V gave up 6 bases and J gave up 4 bases, with 15 bases separating them. From germline, CDR1 is SQVTM and CDR2 ANQGSEA. The CDR3 has 13 amino acids. The sample holds a few counts of this clonotype. Its antigen is still unknown. Study-level points and caveats: Newly produced T cells mostly accounted for T-cell counts and diversity one year post-transplant.

Using unique molecular identifiers, the investigators prepared the TCRbeta library. TCRdb re-analysed the PCR reads in MiXCR, keeping a single row per CDR3 protein. This table has some 200,000 distinct CDR3 sequences, roughly 8.1% appearing once. The source was PBMCs, mostly from graft donor cells, collected 360 days after TCRalphabeta/CD19-depleted stem cell transplant. The chain joins TRBV29-1 to TRBJ2-5; D not certain. This sequence was found in a male patient aged 2 to 10 who had a stem cell transplant for acute myeloid leukemia, so the T cells may come from the graft donor. The CDR3 region is CSVVIHGSETQYF. Written as DNA, the CDR3 is TGCAGCGTGGTGATTCACGGGTCAGAGACCCAGTACTTC. The variable domain in full, completed from reference TRBV29-1 and TRBJ2-5, reads SAVISQKPSRDICQRGTSLTIQCQVDSQVTMMFWYRQQPGQSLTLIATANQGSEATYESGFVIDKFPISRPNLTFSTLTVSNMSPEDSSIYLCSVVIHGSETQYFGPGTRLLVL.